The TCR beta chain under discussion was sequenced for a study of shared clonotypes between healthy human individuals. Study conclusions and caveats: Naive subsets, compared against memory subsets, generally had larger estimated richness values. Donors were few, which limited the genetic and exposure-history diversity represented.

Germline CDR1 reads SGHAT; CDR2 reads FQNNGV. The CDR3 consists of 15 residues. Trimming removed 1 base from V and 3 bases from J; junction bases left unmatched: 1. Every immunoSEQ plate was one replicate of a subset's evenly spread DNA. The method was immunoSEQ multiplex PCR; TCRdb's version includes in-frame clones alone and lacks a portion of them. The table includes about 2,500,000 clones, around 94% detected once. About this clone: The target antigen is unknown. The same CDR3 arises from other DNA sequences in this sample as well.

The TCR was taken from a man between 18 and 29 years old in good health. The gene calls are TRBV11-2 and TRBJ2-3, with 10 bases matching TRBD2. The sequenced material came from naive CD4+ T cells sorted from blood. As for subset: CD45RA+ positively selected. CDR3 bases: TGTGCCAGCAGCTTAGCTAGCGGGAGAACAGATACGCAGTATTTT. Amino acid sequence: CASSLASGRTDTQYF.